This T cell receptor (beta chain) was recovered during a study of blood T cell repertoires in COVID-19. Study-level information: Sources were T cells, B-cell-depleted T cells, or PBMCs; the material itself was cDNA or gDNA.

Sequencing was performed with immunoSEQ multiplex PCR; in TCRdb, only in-frame clones are kept and a portion is missing. The table shows 300,000 to 400,000 clones, with about 93% occurring only once. Trimming shortened V by 2 bases and J by 0 bases, and 5 bases separated the two germline ends. Germline values: CDR1 MNHEY, CDR2 SVGEGT. The length of the CDR3 is 13 residues. V gene TRBV6-2 or TRBV6-3 combines with J gene TRBJ2-7; D not resolved. The sequence derives from a woman under 30 who had recovered from COVID-19. Sequenced material: peripheral blood. The CDR3 DNA is TGTGCCAGCAGTTACCGGAGCTCCTACGAGCAGTACGTC. Its translation is CASSYRSSYEQYV.